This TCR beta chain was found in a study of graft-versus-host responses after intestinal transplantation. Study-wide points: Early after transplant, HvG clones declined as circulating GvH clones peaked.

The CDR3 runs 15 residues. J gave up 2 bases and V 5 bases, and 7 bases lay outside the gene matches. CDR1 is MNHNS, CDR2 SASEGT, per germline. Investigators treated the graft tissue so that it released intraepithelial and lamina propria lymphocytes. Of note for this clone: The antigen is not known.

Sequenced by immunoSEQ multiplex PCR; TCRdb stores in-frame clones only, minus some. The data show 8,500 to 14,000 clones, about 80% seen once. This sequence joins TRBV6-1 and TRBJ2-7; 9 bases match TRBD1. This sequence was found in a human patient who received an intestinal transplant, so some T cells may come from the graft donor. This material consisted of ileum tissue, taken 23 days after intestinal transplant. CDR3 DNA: TGTGCCAGCAGTATACGGACAGGGGCGCCCTACGAGCAGTACTTC. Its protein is CASSIRTGAPYEQYF.